The TCR beta chain described here comes from a study of blood T cell repertoires in COVID-19 (dated by TCRdb to 2018 to 2021). For the wider study: Samples covering the acute and convalescent phases of COVID-19 were provided by collaborators in the United States, Italy and Spain. The prospective study material was composed of cDNA or gDNA derived from T cells, B-cell-depleted T cells, or PBMCs. Subjects who had been exposed to COVID-19, were actively infected with it, or had recovered from it provided the deeply sampled blood TCRbeta repertoires that made up the dataset. The repertoires were released in a freely available public database intended as a resource for research on the immune response to SARS-CoV-2. Samples were obtained from the ongoing ImmuneRACE study (first 160 participants) and from about 1,300 subjects provided by 6 global collaborators. The sample metadata nearly always contained a de-identified subject ID, COVID-19 status, age in years and sex. Where HLA class I and class II types were available, the types were taken from metadata supplied by the sample provider, not from assay-based typing. Study-level results and caveats: How much clinical and demographic metadata was included differed by source and by participant, and the metadata was provided uncurated.

Whole blood was collected in K2EDTA tubes by collaborating institutions according to the institutions' own protocols. For TCRbeta analysis, collaborator samples were shipped as frozen whole blood, as isolated PBMCs, or as DNA extracted from either sample type. TCRbeta CDR3 regions were amplified from genomic DNA by means of the immunoSEQ Assay, a bias-controlled multiplex PCR. The paper's processing steps were these. Within the assay, amplification of reference gene primers was used to estimate how many nucleated cells each sample contained. To quantify the absolute abundance of each unique TCRbeta CDR3 rearrangement, sequence reads were collapsed and filtered. For each sample, productive Simpson clonality was calculated by taking the square root of Simpson's diversity index across productive rearrangements. The source is immuneACCESS, and TCRdb retained only in-frame sequences with V and J called. Part of the clones is not carried over; for the studies checked, unresolved V genes explain less than half of this, and the remainder is unexplained. Clone size and V and J calls were adopted from that table, with D and trimming inferred from the DNA. The sample table records 200,000 or so clones; roughly 79% of these occur just once. In total, the top ten clones hold 17% of the sample.

The junction shows trimming of 3 bases on V and 7 bases on J, plus 11 bases between the germline ends. Its CDR3 holds 13 amino acids, cysteine through phenylalanine. The kept DNA is CDR3 alone, 39 bases in frame from the first base. CDR1 and CDR2 (SEHNR, FQNEAQ) derive from the germline V gene (reference sequence). This clone appeared a few times. The clone's antigen remains unknown. Base qualities are not recorded, but no much larger clone differs from it by a single base. Sequenced material: peripheral blood. The receptor was isolated from a man in his sixties with active or convalescent COVID-19. Rearrangement joined TRBV7-9 to TRBJ2-3; confidence is insufficient to name the D gene. Here is the DNA: TGTGCCAGCAGCTTCCGACTTGGAAATACGCAGTATTTT. It translates to CASSFRLGNTQYF.